Following are 27 T cell receptor beta chains from one sample sequenced in a study of shared clonotypes between healthy human individuals. Data came from immunoSEQ multiplex PCR; TCRdb stores just in-frame clones and leaves some out. This sample has some 1,100,000 clones; approximately 78% occur once, and the top ten carry 0.4% to 0.55%. Sequencing used memory CD4+ T cells from PBMCs. Subset noted: CD45RA-negative fraction. The receptors come from a man aged 18 to 35 in good health. Some clones in this sample may be carry-over from other donors' samples.

This chain joins TRBV19 and TRBJ1-5, with D possibly TRBD1 on 5 matching bases. Germline CDR1 LNHDA, CDR2 SQIVND (reference sequence). The V end lost 6 bases, the J end lost 5 bases, and 11 bases lay between the germline ends. The CDR3 spans 13 residues. The CDR3 sequence: CASRRGGDQPQHF. The CDR3 DNA is TGTGCCAGTAGACGGGGAGGGGATCAGCCCCAGCATTTT.

This chain links TRBV19 with TRBJ2-5; 7 nucleotides line up with TRBD1. The V segment lost 7 bases and the J segment 5 bases; nucleotides outside the gene matches: 4. The CDR3 spans 12 residues. Germline V gives CDR1 LNHDA, CDR2 SQIVND (reference sequence). The CDR3 DNA follows: TGTGCCAGTAAACAGGGGCAGGAGACCCAGTACTTC. Amino acids: CASKQGQETQYF.

The genes are TRBV29-1 and TRBJ2-3; 8 bases map to TRBD2. Per germline, CDR1 SQVTM and CDR2 ANQGSEA. The ends lost 7 bases at V and 2 bases at J; junction bases unmatched: 14. CDR3 size: 16 residues. CDR3 region: CSGLSPGLGVTDTQYF. Written as DNA, the CDR3 is TGCAGCGGGTTATCACCGGGACTAGGGGTCACAGATACGCAGTATTTT.

This chain joins TRBV30 and TRBJ1-5; TRBD1 aligns across 7 bases. CDR1 is GTSNPN, CDR2 SVGIG, per germline (reference sequence). The CDR3 is made up of 19 amino acids. V trimming: 2 bases; J trimming: 2 bases; junction bases outside the gene matches: 18. DNA for the CDR3: TGTGCCTGGAGTCGAGGAGGGGCGGAGGGGGCACGGGGCAATCAGCCCCAGCATTTT. Protein product: CAWSRGGAEGARGNQPQHF.

This clone has just one count. V gene TRBV11-1 combines with J gene TRBJ2-3, with TRBD2 matching over 11 bases. Trimming cost V 5 bases and J 3 bases; bases outside gene matches: 7. This CDR3 has 16 residues. Germline lookup yields CDR1 SGHAT and CDR2 FQDESV (reference sequence). CDR3 sequence reads: CASSPGLAGATDTQYF. CDR3 in DNA: TGTGCCAGCAGCCCAGGACTAGCGGGCGCGACAGATACGCAGTATTTT.

This chain links TRBV7-8 with TRBJ2-5; D remains unclear. Germline-derived CDR1 and CDR2 are SGHVS and FQNEAQ. This CDR3 spans 14 amino acids. V was clipped by 4 bases and J by 4 bases, with 13 bases between them. The CDR3 coding sequence is TGTGCCAGCAGCTCAGGACCCAGCCGAGAGACCCAGTACTTC. It yields the protein CASSSGPSRETQYF. The full variable domain, in which reference TRBV7-8 and TRBJ2-5 provide the parts outside the CDR3, is GAGVSQSPRYKVAKRGQDVALRCDPISGHVSLFWYQQALGQGPEFLTYFQNEAQLDKSGLPSDRFFAERPEGSVSTLKIQRTQQEDSAVYLCASSSGPSRETQYFGPGTRLLVL.

The rearrangement links TRBV18 to TRBJ2-2; TRBD1 might be the D (5 bases). CDR1 is KGHSH, CDR2 LQKENI, per germline. Trimming shortened V by 4 bases and J by 2 bases, and 8 bases separated the two germline ends. This CDR3 spans 14 amino acids. Here the CDR3 DNA reads TGTGCCAGCTCACGACAGACTAACACCGGGGAGCTGTTTTTT. Its protein product is CASSRQTNTGELFF.

The chain is built from TRBV28 and TRBJ1-1, with 8 positions matching TRBD1. Germline CDR1 reads MDHEN; CDR2 reads SYDVKM. The V and J ends lost 10 bases and 1 base, in that order; junction bases with no gene match: 2. The CDR3 is made up of 12 amino acids. CDR3 DNA: TGTGCCACAGGGGGCCCGAACACTGAAGCTTTCTTT. Protein: CATGGPNTEAFF.

The chain joins TRBV5-1 to TRBJ1-4, with 8 bases matching TRBD1. CDR1 and CDR2 (germline): SGHRS, YFSETQ. V lost 2 bases, J lost 5 bases, and 26 bases stayed unmatched. The CDR3 is 22 amino acids. CDR3 in DNA: TGCGCCAGCAGCTTAATCCCAATAACTTACGGGACAGGACCTAAGGGGAATGAAAAACTGTTTTTT. Its protein is CASSLIPITYGTGPKGNEKLFF.

The CDR3 reads CAISLNPGPENTQYF. The CDR3 DNA sequence: TGTGCCATCAGTCTCAACCCCGGGCCCGAGAATACGCAGTATTTT. The chain links TRBV10-3 to TRBJ2-3; D gene unclear. Germline V gene lookup returns CDR1 ENHRY and CDR2 SYGVKD. The CDR3 contains 15 residues. V was cut by 5 bases and J by 7 bases, with 19 bases left in between.

J is TRBJ2-3 and V is TRBV7-8; perhaps TRBD2 as D (6 bases). Germline V gives CDR1 SGHVS, CDR2 FQNEAQ. The CDR3 extends over 15 amino acids. Trimming took 4 bases from V and 2 from J, leaving 13 bases between them. This CDR3 reads CASSSRAGPTDTQYF. CDR3 sequence (DNA): TGTGCCAGCAGCTCCCGGGCGGGACCCACAGATACGCAGTATTTT.

This chain uses TRBV10-2 with TRBJ2-1, with 11 bases that match TRBD1. CDR1 and CDR2 (germline): WSHSY, SAAADI. The CDR3 has 14 amino acids. Trimming took 6 bases from V and 7 from J; bases not matched to a gene: 5. CDR3 loop: CASRDRGRVNEQFF. The CDR3 DNA sequence: TGCGCCAGCAGGGACAGGGGGCGCGTGAATGAGCAGTTCTTC.

Regarding this clone: The sample contains more than one DNA sequence encoding this CDR3. The CDR3 loop is CASSRSSYEQYF. The CDR3 DNA sequence: TGTGCCAGCAGTCGAAGCAGCTACGAGCAGTACTTC. The chain is built from TRBV2 and TRBJ2-7; D is ambiguous. This CDR3 region has 12 residues. Trimming took 5 bases from V and 3 from J, leaving 8 bases between them. Germline values: CDR1 SNHLY, CDR2 FYNNEI.

This clone was seen at least ten times. This chain links TRBV6-1 with TRBJ2-7, with 8 bases that match TRBD2. This CDR3 is built from 14 residues. V lost 2 bases, J lost 12 bases, and 12 bases stayed unmatched. Per germline, CDR1 MNHNS and CDR2 SASEGT. As DNA, the CDR3 is TGTGCCAGCAGTGAAAGCGGGAGCCCTTCCAAGGCGTACTTC. Translating it yields CASSESGSPSKAYF.

The CDR3 sequence is CASLADRGAGNTIYF. In nucleotides, the CDR3 is TGTGCCAGCTTAGCCGACAGGGGAGCTGGAAACACCATATATTTT. The gene calls are TRBV18 and TRBJ1-3; 8 bases are a match to TRBD1. With V trimmed by 7 bases and J by 2 bases, 7 bases remained unmatched. CDR3 length: 15 amino acids. CDR1 and CDR2 from the germline V gene are KGHSH and LQKENI.

The V and J genes are TRBV7-2 and TRBJ1-1; D is perhaps TRBD1 (6 bases). This CDR3 comprises 15 residues. Per the germline V gene, CDR1 is SGHTA and CDR2 is FQGNSA. The V and J ends lost 1 base and 6 bases respectively, with 15 bases between them. CDR3 in DNA: TGTGCCAGCAGCTTAGACTTGGTAGAGGGGGCTGAAGCTTTCTTT. Translated, it gives CASSLDLVEGAEAFF.

V usage is TRBV28 and J usage is TRBJ1-4, with a possible D match to TRBD1 (5 bases). There are 16 residues in the CDR3. V was pared by 2 bases and J by 1 base, with 11 bases between. The V gene's germline CDR1 is MDHEN and CDR2 SYDVKM. The CDR3 DNA sequence: TGTGCCAGCAGTTTAGAAGGGGTCGGAACTAATGAAAAACTGTTTTTT. This translates into CASSLEGVGTNEKLFF.

This chain uses TRBV27 with TRBJ2-1; D not certain. This CDR3 is built from 13 residues. V lost 2 bases and J lost 10, with 12 bases in between. Germline V gives CDR1 MNHEY, CDR2 SMNVEV (reference sequence). Here the CDR3 DNA reads TGTGCCAGCAGTTTAGAAAGTGGGTTCGAGCAGTTCTTC. Encoded protein: CASSLESGFEQFF.

The V and J genes are TRBV4-1 and TRBJ2-5; D ambiguous. The CDR3 totals 11 residues. Between the trimmed V and J ends, which lost 0 bases and 7 bases, there was a span of 3 bases. The germline V gene has CDR1 MGHRA and CDR2 YSYEKL. CDR3 coding DNA: TGCGCCAGCAGCCAAGACCGGACCCAGTACTTC. Translating gives CASSQDRTQYF.

This clone was seen ten or more times. The V gene is TRBV19, the J gene TRBJ1-5, with 11 bases that match TRBD1. Per germline, CDR1 LNHDA and CDR2 SQIVND (reference sequence). With 5 bases clipped from V and 3 bases from J, the junction kept 6 bases outside the gene matches. This CDR3 comprises 16 residues. CDR3 DNA sequence: TGTGCCAGTAGTCCGGGGGACAGGGGGATCAATCAGCCCCAGCATTTT. The encoded protein is CASSPGDRGINQPQHF.

The chain employs TRBV30 and TRBJ1-6; D is perhaps TRBD1 (5 bases). Trimming removed 2 bases at V and 10 bases at J, with 15 bases between. The CDR3 runs 14 residues. Germline V gene data show CDR1 as GTSNPN and CDR2 as SVGIG (reference sequence). DNA of the CDR3: TGTGCCTGGAGTCTGAGGGGTATTGGATCACCCCTCCACTTT. This codes for CAWSLRGIGSPLHF.

The rearrangement links TRBV5-6 to TRBJ2-7; possible D gene TRBD1, 5 bases. Germline loops: CDR1 SGHDT, CDR2 YYEEEE. Trimming pared 1 base from V and 6 bases from J, leaving 14 bases between. The CDR3 is 14 amino acids. Here the CDR3 DNA reads TGTGCCAGCAGCTTGCTGGGGTTCAGGGTCGAGCAGTACTTC. Its protein product is CASSLLGFRVEQYF.

This chain joins TRBV28 and TRBJ2-5; D is unresolved. CDR3 length: 15 residues. Germline CDR1 reads MDHEN; CDR2 reads SYDVKM. The V end was cut by 4 bases, the J end by 3 bases, with 15 bases between. This CDR3 is CASSSPPSAEETQYF. The CDR3 coding sequence is TGTGCCAGCAGTTCCCCCCCGAGTGCGGAAGAGACCCAGTACTTC.

This sequence joins TRBV5-1 and TRBJ2-5; D is unclear. Germline V gene data show CDR1 as SGHRS and CDR2 as YFSETQ. The V end lost 1 base, the J end lost 0 bases, and 10 bases lay between the germline ends. This CDR3 is built from 15 residues. The CDR3 sequence is CASSLKQQYQETQYF. CDR3 DNA sequence: TGCGCCAGCAGCTTGAAACAGCAGTACCAAGAGACCCAGTACTTC.

V is TRBV9 and J is TRBJ2-5, with D perhaps TRBD1 (7 bases). Germline V gives CDR1 SGDLS, CDR2 YYNGEE. V gave up 3 bases and J gave up 2 bases, with 17 bases separating them. The CDR3 spans 16 residues. CDR3 coding DNA: TGTGCCAGCAGCGGGGGAGGTGGGACAGCTCAAGAGACCCAGTACTTC. Translating it yields CASSGGGGTAQETQYF.

This clone was seen just once. The V and J genes are TRBV2 and TRBJ2-1, with D unclear. CDR1 is SNHLY, CDR2 FYNNEI, per germline. The V and J ends lost 5 bases and 7 bases respectively, with 15 bases between them. The CDR3 is 14 amino acids. CDR3 residues: CASSTNGPFNEQFF. Here the CDR3 DNA reads TGTGCCAGCAGTACTAACGGCCCCTTTAATGAGCAGTTCTTC.

V usage is TRBV5-4 and J usage is TRBJ2-2, with 8 bases matching TRBD2. V lost 0 bases, J lost 2 bases, and 9 bases stayed unmatched. The CDR3 is made up of 18 amino acids. Germline V gene data show CDR1 as SGHNT and CDR2 as YYREEE (reference sequence). CDR3 sequence (DNA): TGTGCCAGCAGCTTGGTTGCCGGGAGGGCTTTAAACACCGGGGAGCTGTTTTTT. Translation gives CASSLVAGRALNTGELFF.